Listed below are T cell receptor beta chains from one sample, sequenced in a study of shared clonotypes between healthy human individuals. The repertoire was sequenced with immunoSEQ multiplex PCR; TCRdb's copy has only in-frame clones and lacks some. The sample contains approximately 2.5 million clones, 90% to 95% of which appear only once. The source material was naive CD4+ T cells sorted from blood. The receptors derive from a young man in good health. Each CDR3 is given with its conserved first and last residue. D genes are given only for firm matches. A clone size is listed for some rows: how often the clone was seen (once, few, many), or a class if it is expanded.

J,D,V,size,DNA,CDR3
TRBJ2-1,-,TRBV7-9,-,TGTGCCAGCAGCTTAGCGGAGGTGGCCCTGGGTTACAATGAGCAGTTCTTC,CASSLAEVALGYNEQFF
TRBJ2-1,-,TRBV2,-,TGTGCCAGCAGCGTGACAGCCAATGAGCAGTTCTTC,CASSVTANEQFF
TRBJ1-1,TRBD1,TRBV7-8,-,TGTGCCAGCTATGGTACAGGGGAAGGTGGTGGCACTGAAGCTTTCTTT,CASYGTGEGGGTEAFF
TRBJ1-4,-,TRBV6-1,once,TGTGCCAGCACCGAAGGAAGTGCCCAGAATGAAAAACTGTTTTTT,CASTEGSAQNEKLFF
TRBJ1-4,-,TRBV10-3,-,TGTGCCATCAGTGAGTCATTAGGAGGGAACGAAAAACTGTTTTTT,CAISESLGGNEKLFF
TRBJ2-7,TRBD1,TRBV10-2,-,TGCGCCAGCAGGAATCCGGGACAGGGGACGTACGAGCAGTACTTC,CASRNPGQGTYEQYF
TRBJ2-1,TRBD2,TRBV19,-,TGTGCCAGTAGTATAGGCGGGAGTTTTTACAATGAGCAGTTCTTC,CASSIGGSFYNEQFF
TRBJ2-1,-,TRBV18,-,TGTGCCAGCTCACCAGACTACCTTGGAGGCAATGAGCAGTTCTTC,CASSPDYLGGNEQFF
TRBJ2-5,-,TRBV7-9,-,TGTGCCAGCATTTCTCAGGTCGGACAGACAGAGACCCAGTACTTC,CASISQVGQTETQYF
TRBJ1-1,-,TRBV28,-,TGTGCCAGCAGTTTAGAAAGGAGGTCGGGCCGGGTCTTT,CASSLERRSGRVF
TRBJ1-1,TRBD1,TRBV7-9,-,TGTGCCAGCAGCCGACAGGGCATCACTGAAGCTTTCTTT,CASSRQGITEAFF
TRBJ2-1,-,TRBV13,-,TGTGCCAGCAGCTTAGCCTGGGAGGCTGAACAGGAGCAGTTCTTC,CASSLAWEAEQEQFF
TRBJ1-2,TRBD1,TRBV4-3,once,TGCGCCAGCAGTCAGACGGACAGGGGTTATGGCTACACCTTC,CASSQTDRGYGYTF